Below are 10 T cell receptor beta chains sequenced from a single sample in a study of siplizumab effects on memory and regulatory T cells. The method was immunoSEQ multiplex PCR; TCRdb's version includes in-frame clones alone and lacks a portion of them. The data hold around 58,000 clones, with less than 90% observed a single time. Specimen: memory CD4+ T cells sorted from blood. These receptors were collected from a human donor in good health.

V usage is TRBV5-1 and J usage is TRBJ1-4; 10 bases fit TRBD1. The germline V gene has CDR1 SGHRS and CDR2 YFSETQ. The CDR3 is made up of 15 amino acids. V shed 3 bases, J shed 5 bases, and the junction held 4 bases outside the gene matches. CDR3 bases: TGCGCCAGCAGCTGGGGACAGGGGTCGAATGAAAAACTGTTTTTT. Translated: CASSWGQGSNEKLFF. The full variable domain, completed using reference TRBV5-1 and TRBJ1-4, is KAGVTQTPRYLIKTRGQQVTLSCSPISGHRSVSWYQQTPGQGLQFLFEYFSETQRNKGNFPGRFSGRQFSNSRSEMNVSTLELGDSALYLCASSWGQGSNEKLFFGSGTQLSVL.

Note on this clone: This sample also contains other DNA sequences that code for the same CDR3. This chain joins TRBV7-7 and TRBJ2-5; no clear D gene. CDR1 and CDR2 from the germline V gene are SSHAT and FNYEAQ (reference sequence). V was pared by 3 bases and J by 0 bases, with 8 bases between. This CDR3 is 14 amino acids long. The CDR3 loop reads CASSFGQHQETQYF. The CDR3 nucleotides read TGTGCCAGCAGCTTTGGGCAGCACCAAGAGACCCAGTACTTC.

This chain uses TRBV5-1 with TRBJ2-2; D gene unclear. V lost 0 bases and J 5 bases, leaving 11 bases between the germline ends. This CDR3 comprises 15 residues. Germline CDR1 is SGHRS and CDR2 is YFSETQ. This CDR3 is CASSLESGETGELFF. CDR3 nucleotides: TGCGCCAGCAGCTTGGAGTCTGGGGAAACCGGGGAGCTGTTTTTT.

The CDR3 bases are TGTGCCAGCAGTGAAGGGGACAGGGGGAATGAGCAGTTCTTC. The encoded protein is CASSEGDRGNEQFF. The J gene is TRBJ2-1, the V gene TRBV6-1; TRBD1 agrees at 11 bases. The germline V gene encodes CDR1 MNHNS and CDR2 SASEGT. The CDR3 runs to 14 residues. J gave up 7 bases and V 1 base, and 0 bases lay outside the gene matches.

This clone was observed once. J is TRBJ2-7 and V is TRBV19; tentative D call: TRBD2 (6 bases). Per germline, CDR1 LNHDA and CDR2 SQIVND (reference sequence). The CDR3 length is 13 residues. V lost 6 bases and J lost 0, with 9 bases in between. The CDR3 coding sequence is TGTGCCAGTAGCGGAGGGGTCTCCTACGAGCAGTACTTC. Translation: CASSGGVSYEQYF.

The chain couples TRBV27 to TRBJ2-7; TRBD1 matches at 8 bases. Germline V gene data show CDR1 as MNHEY and CDR2 as SMNVEV (reference sequence). This CDR3 has 16 amino acids. The junction had 9 bases not matched to a gene; V was cut back by 2 bases and J by 3 bases. The CDR3 region is CASSLKFQGADYEQYF. The CDR3 bases are TGTGCCAGCAGTTTAAAGTTCCAGGGGGCCGACTACGAGCAGTACTTC.

This clone was seen just once. The J gene is TRBJ1-5, the V gene TRBV2; no definite D call. V was clipped by 5 bases and J by 5 bases, with 10 bases between them. CDR3 length: 13 residues. In germline, CDR1 is SNHLY, CDR2 FYNNEI. The CDR3 region is CASSSRWDQPQHF. The CDR3 DNA follows: TGTGCCAGCAGTTCCCGATGGGATCAGCCCCAGCATTTT.

This clone was seen once. The gene calls are TRBV29-1 and TRBJ2-7, with TRBD2 matching 9 bases. Trimming removed 2 bases from V and 6 bases from J; junction bases left unmatched: 8. The germline V gene has CDR1 SQVTM and CDR2 ANQGSEA. The CDR3 consists of 14 residues. The CDR3 loop is CSVELRGGSGEQYF. CDR3 coding DNA: TGCAGCGTTGAATTGCGGGGGGGCTCGGGCGAGCAGTACTTC.

V gene TRBV18 combines with J gene TRBJ1-2, with TRBD1 matching 10 bases. The CDR3 covers 15 residues. Trimming cost V 1 base and J 5 bases; bases outside gene matches: 4. The germline V gene encodes CDR1 KGHSH and CDR2 LQKENI. The CDR3 sequence: CASSPQGTGEYGYTF. DNA of the CDR3: TGTGCCAGCTCACCACAAGGGACAGGGGAATATGGCTACACCTTC. The full variable domain, rest sourced from reference TRBV18 and TRBJ1-2, is NAGVMQNPRHLVRRRGQEARLRCSPMKGHSHVYWYRQLPEEGLKFMVYLQKENIIDESGMPKERFSAEFPKEGPSILRIQQVVRGDSAAYFCASSPQGTGEYGYTFGSGTRLTVV.

The chain employs TRBV19 and TRBJ2-2; D is undetermined. This CDR3 region has 12 residues. CDR1 and CDR2 from the germline V gene are LNHDA and SQIVND (reference sequence). V shed 7 bases and J shed 6 bases, with 9 bases lying between them. This chain's CDR3 is CASKPGPGELFF. In DNA, the CDR3 is TGTGCCAGTAAACCAGGACCCGGGGAGCTGTTTTTT.